This T cell receptor beta chain was recorded in a study of Graves' ophthalmopathy and Graves' hyperthyroidism. Points from the study as a whole: The study's model predicted ophthalmopathy progression at 70.59% sensitivity and 72% to 85% specificity.

Trimming at V came to 0 bases and at J to 4 bases, leaving 6 bases not matched to a gene. This CDR3 has 15 amino acids. CDR1 SGDLS and CDR2 YYNGEE come from the germline V gene. This clonotype was seen many times. Its antigen is still unknown. If no ophthalmopathy appeared within 18 months of follow-up, hyperthyroidism was termed stable. Diagnostic conclusions were grounded in clinical symptoms, serum thyroxine, TRAb, thyroid ultrasound and orbital computed tomography. A volume of 9.5 to 10 ml of fresh peripheral blood supplied the PBMCs. TCR beta CDR3 amplification used RNA transcripts. The first-round RT-PCR employed HTBI primers together with the Qiagen OneStep RT-PCR kit. A multiplex PCR was then performed as the second round. TCRdb itself ran the multiplex PCR reads through MiXCR, one entry per CDR3 protein. The sample holds about 370,000 distinct CDR3 sequences, approximately 17% seen once.

Sequences were obtained from peripheral blood. The chain is built from TRBV9 and TRBJ1-2; 7 bases align to TRBD1. The receptor's source is an adult woman with stable Graves' hyperthyroidism. The CDR3 here is CASSVGPGGGYGYTF. The CDR3 DNA sequence: TGTGCCAGCAGCGTAGGTCCAGGGGGTGGCTATGGCTACACCTTC.